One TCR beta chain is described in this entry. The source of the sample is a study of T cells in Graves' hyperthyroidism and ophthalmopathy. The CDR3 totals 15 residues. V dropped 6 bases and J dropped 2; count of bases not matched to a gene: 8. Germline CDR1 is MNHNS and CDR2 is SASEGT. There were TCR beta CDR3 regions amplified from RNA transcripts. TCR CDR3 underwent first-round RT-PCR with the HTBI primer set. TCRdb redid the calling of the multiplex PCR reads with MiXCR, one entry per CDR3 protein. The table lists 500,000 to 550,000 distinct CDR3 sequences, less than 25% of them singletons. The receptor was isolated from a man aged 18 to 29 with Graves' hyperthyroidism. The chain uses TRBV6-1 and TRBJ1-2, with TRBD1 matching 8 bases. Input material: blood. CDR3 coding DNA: TGTGCCAGCAGCGGTAGAACAGGGGGGAACTATGGCTACACCTTC. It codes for CASSGRTGGNYGYTF.